This record looks at one T cell receptor (beta chain) sequence and its context. Its specificity is not known. Treatment reported: roughly 19 received Ad26.COV2.S at low or high dose, single or two shots; several received placebo; per-sample allocation not given. Samples came from day 63 after the first vaccine or placebo injection. The data were taken from a study of Ad26.COV2.S vaccination and SARS-CoV-2 variants. Measured with immunoSEQ multiplex PCR; TCRdb has only the in-frame clones, and not every one. The data contain roughly 400,000 clones, 89% of them singletons. In germline, CDR1 is SGDLS, CDR2 YYNGEE. This CDR3 has 8 residues. Findings and caveats of the study: Marked by substantial breadth, spike-specific CD8+ and CD4+ T cell responses were reportedly seen after vaccination. It is possible that the TCR breadth and depth analyses underestimated the total T cell responses.

The sequenced sample was peripheral blood, obtained in a trial of Ad26.COV2.S vaccine versus placebo. The chain uses TRBV9 and TRBJ1-2; D gene unclear. The TCR was taken from a person aged 18-65 years who received the Ad26.COV2.S COVID-19 vaccine or a placebo. Here the CDR3 reads CASYGYTF. CDR3 DNA sequence: TGTGCGAGTTATGGCTACACCTTC. The variable domain in full, with the rest retrieved from reference TRBV9 and TRBJ1-2, is DSGVTQTPKHLITATGQRVTLRCSPRSGDLSVYWYQQSLDQGLQFLIQYYNGEERAKGNILERFSAQQFPDLHSELNLSSLELGDSALYFCASYGYTFGSGTRLTVV.